Listed below are T cell receptor beta chains from one sample, sequenced in a study of blood T cell repertoires in COVID-19. Measured with immunoSEQ multiplex PCR; TCRdb has only the in-frame clones, and not every one. The sample holds 150,000 to 200,000 clones, roughly 80% seen once. Sequenced sample: PBMCs or T cells enriched from blood (not recorded which). The source of these receptors is a man between 45 and 60 years old who had recovered from COVID-19. Both conserved end residues are part of each CDR3. D genes are given only for firm matches. The size entry is marked missing in some rows and otherwise reads once, few, many or a size class.

J gene: TRBJ1-2
V gene: TRBV11-2
D gene: NA
clone size: once
CDR3 protein: CASSLGAGDGYTF
CDR3 DNA: TGTGCCAGCAGCTTAGGGGCAGGGGATGGCTACACCTTC

J gene: TRBJ2-1
V gene: TRBV5-4
D gene: TRBD2
clone size: few
CDR3 protein: CASSLPSGTSGGREQFF
CDR3 DNA: TGTGCCAGCAGCTTGCCCTCCGGGACTAGCGGGGGACGAGAGCAGTTCTTC

J gene: TRBJ2-3
V gene: TRBV5-1
D gene: TRBD1
clone size: NA
CDR3 protein: CASSRTGGGTDTQYF
CDR3 DNA: TGCGCCAGCAGCCGGACAGGGGGGGGCACAGATACGCAGTATTTT

J gene: TRBJ2-2
V gene: TRBV20-1
D gene: TRBD1
clone size: NA
CDR3 protein: CSASRPGQGSGELFF
CDR3 DNA: TGCAGTGCTAGTAGACCGGGACAGGGAAGCGGGGAGCTGTTTTTT

J gene: TRBJ1-4
V gene: TRBV5-1
D gene: NA
clone size: NA
CDR3 protein: CASSSTTGRGEKLFF
CDR3 DNA: TGCGCCAGCAGCTCCACAACAGGGAGGGGCGAAAAACTGTTTTTT

J gene: TRBJ1-6
V gene: TRBV18
D gene: NA
clone size: NA
CDR3 protein: CASSPRESPLHF
CDR3 DNA: TGTGCCAGCTCACCACGGGAGTCACCCCTCCACTTT

J gene: TRBJ1-1
V gene: TRBV12-3/TRBV12-4
D gene: TRBD1
clone size: NA
CDR3 protein: CASSRQGYTEAFF
CDR3 DNA: TGTGCCAGCAGCCGACAGGGTTACACTGAAGCTTTCTTT

J gene: TRBJ2-3
V gene: TRBV7-8
D gene: NA
clone size: NA
CDR3 protein: CASSLGSIRDTQYF
CDR3 DNA: TGTGCCAGCAGCTTAGGGTCCATCAGGGATACGCAGTATTTT

J gene: TRBJ2-7
V gene: TRBV9
D gene: NA
clone size: NA
CDR3 protein: CASSPGQFSYEQYF
CDR3 DNA: TGTGCCAGCAGCCCAGGACAGTTCTCCTACGAGCAGTACTTC

J gene: TRBJ2-2
V gene: TRBV29-1
D gene: TRBD2
clone size: once
CDR3 protein: CSVVPGGFTGELFF
CDR3 DNA: TGCAGCGTTGTACCCGGGGGGTTCACCGGGGAGCTGTTTTTT

J gene: TRBJ1-1
V gene: TRBV7-9
D gene: TRBD1
clone size: NA
CDR3 protein: CASSLDGQGERMEAFF
CDR3 DNA: TGTGCCAGCAGCTTAGACGGACAGGGGGAGAGAATGGAAGCTTTCTTT

J gene: TRBJ1-2
V gene: TRBV5-8
D gene: NA
clone size: NA
CDR3 protein: CASSLDRAHANTF
CDR3 DNA: TGTGCCAGCAGCTTGGACAGGGCCCATGCAAACACCTTC

J gene: TRBJ2-7
V gene: TRBV18
D gene: NA
clone size: NA
CDR3 protein: CASSPGEGVSEQYF
CDR3 DNA: TGTGCCAGCTCACCAGGGGAAGGGGTAAGCGAGCAGTACTTC

J gene: TRBJ1-4
V gene: TRBV30
D gene: TRBD1
clone size: once
CDR3 protein: CAWGDRDRGEKLFF
CDR3 DNA: TGTGCCTGGGGGGACCGGGACAGGGGTGAAAAACTGTTTTTT

J gene: TRBJ2-2
V gene: TRBV29-1
D gene: NA
clone size: NA
CDR3 protein: CSVEDPDTGELFF
CDR3 DNA: TGCAGCGTTGAAGATCCGGACACCGGGGAGCTGTTTTTT

J gene: TRBJ2-5
V gene: TRBV6-6
D gene: NA
clone size: once
CDR3 protein: CASSYSIEEETQYF
CDR3 DNA: TGTGCCAGCAGTTACTCGATAGAGGAAGAGACCCAGTACTTC

J gene: TRBJ2-3
V gene: TRBV9
D gene: TRBD1
clone size: NA
CDR3 protein: CASSADRVTDTQYF
CDR3 DNA: TGTGCCAGCAGCGCCGACAGGGTCACAGATACGCAGTATTTT

J gene: TRBJ2-6
V gene: TRBV10-2
D gene: NA
clone size: once
CDR3 protein: CASSESGGKSSGANVLTF
CDR3 DNA: TGCGCCAGCAGTGAGTCTGGCGGCAAGAGCTCTGGGGCCAACGTCCTGACTTTC

J gene: TRBJ1-4
V gene: TRBV6-5
D gene: TRBD1
clone size: NA
CDR3 protein: CASSYSGQGREKLFF
CDR3 DNA: TGTGCCAGCAGTTACTCGGGACAGGGGAGGGAAAAACTGTTTTTT

J gene: TRBJ2-7
V gene: TRBV28
D gene: TRBD2
clone size: NA
CDR3 protein: CASRPSGVGSYEQYF
CDR3 DNA: TGTGCCAGCAGACCTAGCGGGGTTGGGTCCTACGAGCAGTACTTC

J gene: TRBJ2-5
V gene: TRBV10-3
D gene: NA
clone size: NA
CDR3 protein: CAITAGIRGETQYF
CDR3 DNA: TGTGCCATCACCGCCGGCATCAGGGGAGAGACCCAGTACTTC

J gene: TRBJ1-1
V gene: TRBV30
D gene: TRBD1
clone size: NA
CDR3 protein: CAWSEKGQVNTEAFF
CDR3 DNA: TGTGCCTGGAGTGAAAAGGGACAGGTGAACACTGAAGCTTTCTTT

J gene: TRBJ1-3
V gene: TRBV7-9
D gene: TRBD1
clone size: NA
CDR3 protein: CASSLGGQGVSGNTIYF
CDR3 DNA: TGTGCCAGCAGCTTAGGCGGACAGGGCGTCTCTGGAAACACCATATATTTT

J gene: TRBJ1-6
V gene: TRBV4-1
D gene: TRBD1
clone size: NA
CDR3 protein: CASSQENRGYASYNSPLHF
CDR3 DNA: TGCGCCAGCAGCCAAGAAAACAGGGGGTATGCCTCCTATAATTCACCCCTCCACTTT

J gene: TRBJ2-2
V gene: TRBV7-3
D gene: TRBD2
clone size: NA
CDR3 protein: CASSLSGRLAGSRTGELFF
CDR3 DNA: TGTGCCAGCAGCTTAAGTGGGCGACTAGCGGGGTCGCGCACCGGGGAGCTGTTTTTT

J gene: TRBJ1-3
V gene: TRBV5-1
D gene: TRBD1
clone size: NA
CDR3 protein: CASSSMGQTTGNTIYF
CDR3 DNA: TGCGCCAGCAGCTCGATGGGACAGACAACTGGAAACACCATATATTTT

J gene: TRBJ1-1
V gene: TRBV5-4
D gene: NA
clone size: NA
CDR3 protein: CASSLHYTPTEAFF
CDR3 DNA: TGTGCCAGCAGCTTGCACTACACTCCCACTGAAGCTTTCTTT

J gene: TRBJ2-2
V gene: TRBV6-6
D gene: TRBD2
clone size: NA
CDR3 protein: CASRSGGTNTGELFF
CDR3 DNA: TGTGCCTCTCGGTCGGGGGGGACGAACACCGGGGAGCTGTTTTTT

J gene: TRBJ2-5
V gene: TRBV27
D gene: NA
clone size: NA
CDR3 protein: CASSFAPRETQYF
CDR3 DNA: TGTGCCAGCAGTTTTGCCCCTAGAGAGACCCAGTACTTC

J gene: TRBJ2-7
V gene: TRBV25-1
D gene: TRBD1
clone size: NA
CDR3 protein: CASSRQGATGEQYF
CDR3 DNA: TGTGCCAGCAGCCGACAGGGGGCGACGGGCGAGCAGTACTTC

J gene: TRBJ1-2
V gene: TRBV9
D gene: NA
clone size: NA
CDR3 protein: CASSLPKQGRNYGYTF
CDR3 DNA: TGTGCCAGCAGCCTTCCCAAACAGGGCCGAAACTATGGCTACACCTTC

J gene: TRBJ1-1
V gene: TRBV19
D gene: NA
clone size: NA
CDR3 protein: CASRYRDNTEAFF
CDR3 DNA: TGTGCCAGCCGTTACAGGGATAACACTGAAGCTTTCTTT

J gene: TRBJ2-3
V gene: TRBV5-1
D gene: NA
clone size: NA
CDR3 protein: CASSIGQPDTQYF
CDR3 DNA: TGCGCCAGCAGCATCGGACAGCCAGATACGCAGTATTTT

J gene: TRBJ1-2
V gene: TRBV18
D gene: TRBD1
clone size: NA
CDR3 protein: CASSPPPGQGAGGYTF
CDR3 DNA: TGTGCCAGCTCACCACCCCCGGGACAGGGGGCTGGAGGCTACACCTTC

J gene: TRBJ1-6
V gene: TRBV18
D gene: NA
clone size: NA
CDR3 protein: CASSRDTRNSPLHF
CDR3 DNA: TGTGCCAGCTCACGGGACACAAGGAATTCACCCCTCCACTTT

J gene: TRBJ1-2
V gene: TRBV7-9
D gene: NA
clone size: NA
CDR3 protein: CASSFPGKTGGYTF
CDR3 DNA: TGTGCCAGCAGCTTTCCAGGGAAAACTGGCGGCTACACCTTC

J gene: TRBJ2-7
V gene: TRBV18
D gene: NA
clone size: few
CDR3 protein: CASSPSQGLENEQYF
CDR3 DNA: TGTGCCAGCTCACCGTCTCAGGGACTGGAGAACGAGCAGTACTTC

J gene: TRBJ1-5
V gene: TRBV19
D gene: TRBD1
clone size: NA
CDR3 protein: CAGGDWTGKAQHF
CDR3 DNA: TGTGCCGGGGGTGATTGGACAGGGAAGGCCCAGCATTTT

J gene: TRBJ2-1
V gene: TRBV1
D gene: NA
clone size: NA
CDR3 protein: CTSNPGLAGGKSSYNEQFF
CDR3 DNA: TGCACCAGCAACCCGGGACTAGCGGGGGGGAAGAGCTCCTACAATGAGCAGTTCTTC

J gene: TRBJ2-1
V gene: TRBV6-6
D gene: NA
clone size: few
CDR3 protein: CASSRLSSRHSYNEQFF
CDR3 DNA: TGTGCCAGCAGTCGTTTGTCAAGCAGACACTCCTACAATGAGCAGTTCTTC

J gene: TRBJ1-1
V gene: TRBV2
D gene: NA
clone size: NA
CDR3 protein: CASKGTPNTEAFF
CDR3 DNA: TGTGCCAGCAAAGGGACACCGAACACTGAAGCTTTCTTT

J gene: TRBJ1-6
V gene: TRBV5-6
D gene: TRBD1
clone size: once
CDR3 protein: CASTPGSGQRTYNSPLHF
CDR3 DNA: TGTGCCAGCACCCCTGGTTCGGGACAGAGAACTTATAATTCACCCCTCCACTTT

J gene: TRBJ1-4
V gene: TRBV6-5
D gene: TRBD1
clone size: NA
CDR3 protein: CASSGTAAGEKLFF
CDR3 DNA: TGTGCCAGCTCGGGGACAGCGGCGGGGGAAAAACTGTTTTTT

J gene: TRBJ2-3
V gene: TRBV7-3
D gene: TRBD1
clone size: NA
CDR3 protein: CASSQGTGLTDTQYF
CDR3 DNA: TGTGCCAGCAGCCAGGGGACAGGGCTCACAGATACGCAGTATTTT

J gene: TRBJ2-3
V gene: TRBV7-8
D gene: TRBD2
clone size: NA
CDR3 protein: CASSFRSGGAGADTQYF
CDR3 DNA: TGTGCCAGCAGCTTTAGGAGCGGGGGGGCCGGGGCAGATACGCAGTATTTT

J gene: TRBJ2-7
V gene: TRBV5-1
D gene: NA
clone size: few
CDR3 protein: CASSLATLGRQGMYEQYF
CDR3 DNA: TGCGCCAGCAGCTTGGCTACCTTGGGTCGGCAGGGTATGTACGAGCAGTACTTC

J gene: TRBJ2-1
V gene: TRBV4-2
D gene: TRBD2
clone size: few
CDR3 protein: CASSQGGTSPYNEQFF
CDR3 DNA: TGTGCCAGCAGCCAAGGTGGGACTAGCCCCTACAATGAGCAGTTCTTC

J gene: TRBJ2-5
V gene: TRBV5-1
D gene: NA
clone size: few
CDR3 protein: CASSLVSGKETQYF
CDR3 DNA: TGCGCCAGCAGCTTGGTTAGCGGAAAAGAGACCCAGTACTTC

J gene: TRBJ1-6
V gene: TRBV4-2
D gene: NA
clone size: NA
CDR3 protein: CASSPTGGLSYNSPLHF
CDR3 DNA: TGTGCCAGCAGCCCAACTGGGGGCCTATCCTATAATTCACCCCTCCACTTT

J gene: TRBJ2-7
V gene: TRBV28
D gene: TRBD1
clone size: NA
CDR3 protein: CASSRQGYEQYF
CDR3 DNA: TGTGCCAGCAGCCGACAGGGCTACGAGCAGTACTTC